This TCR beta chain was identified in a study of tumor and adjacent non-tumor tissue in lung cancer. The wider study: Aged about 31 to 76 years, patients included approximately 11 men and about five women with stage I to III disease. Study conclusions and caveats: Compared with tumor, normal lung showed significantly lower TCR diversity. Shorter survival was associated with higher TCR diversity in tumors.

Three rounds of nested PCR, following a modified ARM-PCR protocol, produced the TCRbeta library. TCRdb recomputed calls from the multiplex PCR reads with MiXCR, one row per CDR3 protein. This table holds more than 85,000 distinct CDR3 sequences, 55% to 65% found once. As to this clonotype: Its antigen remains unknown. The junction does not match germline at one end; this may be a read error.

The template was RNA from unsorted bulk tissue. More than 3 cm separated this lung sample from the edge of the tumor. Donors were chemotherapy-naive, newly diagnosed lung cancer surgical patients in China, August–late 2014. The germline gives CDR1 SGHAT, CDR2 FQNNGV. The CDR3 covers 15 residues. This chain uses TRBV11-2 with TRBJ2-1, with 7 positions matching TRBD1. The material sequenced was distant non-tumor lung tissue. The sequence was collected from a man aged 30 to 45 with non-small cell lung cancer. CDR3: CDSSTWTGHYNEQLF. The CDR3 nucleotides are TGTGACAGCAGCACCTGGACAGGCCACTACAATGAGCAGCTCTTC. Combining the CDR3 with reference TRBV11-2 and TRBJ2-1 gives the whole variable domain EAGVAQSPRYKIIEKRQSVAFWCNPISGHATLYWYQQILGQGPKLLIQFQNNGVVDDSQLPKDRFSAERLKGVDSTLKIQPAKLEDSAVYLCDSSTWTGHYNEQLFGPGTRLTVL.